These T cell receptor beta chains were read from a single sample in a study of blood T cell repertoires in COVID-19. Produced via immunoSEQ multiplex PCR; TCRdb's table is partial and in-frame only. Here the sample spans some 140,000 clones, 70% to 80% being singletons. The sample consisted of peripheral blood. The receptors stem from a man between 60 and 75 years old who had recovered from COVID-19. CDR3s include the opening cysteine and the closing phenylalanine or tryptophan. D genes are given only for firm matches. Where a row states a size, it is once, few, many or the class of an expanded clone; other rows omit it.

clone_size j_call v_call d_call cdr3_aa cdr3_nt
- TRBJ2-1 TRBV4-2 - CASSQGTVYNEQFF TGTGCCAGCAGCCAAGGGACTGTCTACAATGAGCAGTTCTTC
- TRBJ1-3 TRBV25-1 - CASSEYGHSSGNTIYF TGTGCCAGCAGTGAATATGGACACAGCTCTGGAAACACCATATATTTT
- TRBJ1-6 TRBV28 TRBD1 CASRQGAQSPLHF TGTGCCAGCCGACAGGGGGCGCAATCACCCCTCCACTTT
- TRBJ1-5 TRBV28 - CASSPRREPQHF TGTGCCAGCAGCCCCCGGAGAGAGCCCCAGCATTTT
- TRBJ1-2 TRBV27 - CATQGRGGYTF TGTGCCACCCAGGGAAGGGGTGGCTACACCTTC
- TRBJ2-2 TRBV6-4 - CASSAEAGVNTGELFF TGTGCCAGCAGTGCCGAGGCAGGGGTAAACACCGGGGAGCTGTTTTTT
- TRBJ1-5 TRBV28 - CASSLYGDTYQPQHF TGTGCCAGCAGTTTATACGGGGACACATATCAGCCCCAGCATTTT
- TRBJ2-5 TRBV5-1 - CASSFGTIQETQYF TGCGCCAGCAGCTTTGGGACAATCCAAGAGACCCAGTACTTC
- TRBJ2-7 TRBV28 - CASSLGEAWYEQYF TGTGCCAGCAGTCTCGGGGAGGCCTGGTACGAGCAGTACTTC
- TRBJ2-1 TRBV3-1/TRBV3-2 - CASSQNGLLASRDEQFF TGTGCCAGCAGCCAAAACGGGTTGCTAGCCTCCCGGGATGAGCAGTTCTTC
- TRBJ2-7 TRBV7-2 TRBD1 CASSLGGTGQGEQYF TGTGCCAGCAGCTTAGGGGGGACAGGTCAAGGCGAGCAGTACTTC
many TRBJ2-3 TRBV5-1 TRBD2 CASSFSAGADTQYF TGCGCCAGCAGCTTCTCAGCGGGGGCAGATACGCAGTATTTT
- TRBJ2-2 TRBV11-1 - CASSLEGGSYTGELFF TGTGCCAGCAGCTTAGAGGGGGGGTCGTACACCGGGGAGCTGTTTTTT
- TRBJ2-5 TRBV20-1 - CSASSGGLETQYF TGCAGTGCTAGTTCCGGGGGGCTGGAGACCCAGTACTTC
- TRBJ2-2 TRBV28 - CASRDSGRRWTGELFF TGTGCCAGCAGAGATTCTGGGCGGAGGTGGACCGGGGAGCTGTTTTTT
- TRBJ2-2 TRBV7-7 TRBD1 CASSLGQGNTGELFF TGTGCTAGCAGCTTAGGACAGGGGAACACCGGGGAGCTGTTTTTT
once TRBJ2-5 TRBV7-9 TRBD1 CASSYRTGGFQETQYF TGTGCCAGCAGCTACCGGACAGGGGGTTTCCAAGAGACCCAGTACTTC
- TRBJ1-2 TRBV5-6 - CASSLTRVGYTF TGTGCCAGCAGCTTGACGAGGGTTGGCTACACCTTC
- TRBJ2-3 TRBV4-3 TRBD1 CASSQDSGGGGAKTQYF TGCGCCAGCAGCCAAGATTCAGGGGGCGGCGGGGCGAAGACGCAGTATTTT
- TRBJ2-3 TRBV29-1 TRBD2 CSVDRSGVTDTQYF TGCAGCGTTGATAGGAGCGGGGTCACAGATACGCAGTATTTT
- TRBJ1-1 TRBV28 - CASSPARGTEAFF TGTGCCAGCAGTCCTGCCCGAGGCACTGAAGCTTTCTTT
- TRBJ1-1 TRBV28 TRBD1 CASNPGQGSLGNTEAFF TGTGCCAGCAATCCGGGACAGGGAAGTTTGGGGAACACTGAAGCTTTCTTT
- TRBJ2-1 TRBV5-1 TRBD2 CASKLAGERNEQFF TGCGCCAGCAAACTAGCGGGAGAAAGAAATGAGCAGTTCTTC
- TRBJ1-2 TRBV28 - CASSSTVPRGYTF TGTGCCAGCAGTTCGACAGTCCCTCGGGGCTACACCTTC
- TRBJ2-1 TRBV6-2/TRBV6-3 - CASSQARYNEQFF TGTGCCAGCAGTCAGGCCAGATACAATGAGCAGTTCTTC
- TRBJ1-5 TRBV5-8 - CASIFVRDSNQPQHF TGTGCCAGCATCTTCGTTCGAGATAGCAATCAGCCCCAGCATTTT
- TRBJ1-4 TRBV6-5 TRBD1 CASSPRTGAEKLFF TGTGCCAGCAGTCCTCGAACAGGGGCTGAAAAACTGTTTTTT
- TRBJ2-7 TRBV1 - CTSSQVGAGGPTYEQYF TGCACCAGCAGCCAGGTAGGAGCGGGGGGGCCCACGTACGAGCAGTACTTC
- TRBJ1-4 TRBV28 - CASSPQGFNEKLFF TGTGCCAGCAGTCCGCAGGGCTTTAATGAAAAACTGTTTTTT
- TRBJ2-2 TRBV5-6 - CASSLGQKSGELFF TGTGCCAGCAGCTTGGGACAGAAGTCCGGGGAGCTGTTTTTT
- TRBJ2-1 TRBV2 TRBD2 CASVLATYNEQFF TGTGCCAGCGTACTAGCGACCTACAATGAGCAGTTCTTC
- TRBJ1-1 TRBV6-2/TRBV6-3 - CASSYRGASPLNTEAFF TGTGCCAGCAGTTATCGGGGGGCGTCCCCCTTGAACACTGAAGCTTTCTTT
- TRBJ1-3 TRBV30 - CAWSVLGNTIYF TGTGCCTGGAGTGTACTTGGAAACACCATATATTTT
- TRBJ2-2 TRBV9 TRBD1 CASSPGTGDGELFF TGTGCCAGCAGCCCCGGGACAGGGGACGGGGAGCTGTTTTTT
- TRBJ2-2 TRBV27 TRBD1 CASSQDRIVPTGELFF TGTGCCAGCAGCCAGGACAGGATCGTCCCCACCGGGGAGCTGTTTTTT
once TRBJ1-1 TRBV29-1 TRBD1 CSAYRGNTEAFF TGCAGCGCCTACAGGGGGAACACTGAAGCTTTCTTT
- TRBJ2-1 TRBV4-1 - CASSLMTRNNEQFF TGCGCCAGCAGTCTTATGACTAGAAACAATGAGCAGTTCTTC
few TRBJ1-4 TRBV6-5 TRBD1 CASSPGTGNYEKLFF TGTGCCAGCAGCCCCGGGACAGGGAATTATGAAAAACTGTTTTTT
- TRBJ1-2 TRBV28 TRBD1 CASSFGRGLNWIGYTF TGTGCCAGCAGTTTCGGCAGGGGGCTGAATTGGATCGGCTACACCTTC
- TRBJ2-3 TRBV4-1 TRBD2 CASSHPMKGGPGDTQYF TGCGCCAGCAGCCACCCCATGAAGGGAGGGCCTGGAGATACGCAGTATTTT
- TRBJ1-5 TRBV30 - CAWRGGGNQPQHF TGTGCCTGGAGGGGAGGAGGCAATCAGCCCCAGCATTTT
once TRBJ2-3 TRBV4-3 TRBD2 CASSGTSGSPDTQYF TGCGCCAGCAGCGGGACTAGCGGGAGCCCAGATACGCAGTATTTT
once TRBJ2-1 TRBV27 - CASSRGKGSPNEQFF TGTGCCAGCAGTAGAGGGAAGGGATCTCCCAATGAGCAGTTCTTC
- TRBJ2-5 TRBV12-5 - CASGSGTQETQYF TGTGCTAGTGGCTCCGGGACACAAGAGACCCAGTACTTC